The source of this TCR beta chain is a study of shared clonotypes between healthy human individuals. Regarding the study as a whole: Tissue TCR repertoires likely differ from these blood-only repertoires.

A few counts support this clone. Its antigen remains unidentified. Deep-level running was used for the assay. Genomic DNA belonging to each subset was distributed in equal measure over several immunoSEQ plates. DNA from unsorted PBMC was sequenced on ten immunoSEQ deep assay plates. Sequencing used immunoSEQ multiplex PCR; TCRdb keeps in-frame clones, though not all of them. The sample gives approximately 500,000 clones, more than 65% of which show up once; about 13% is in the top ten. The receptor's source is a woman aged 35 to 49 in good health. Some clones in this sample may be carry-over from other donors' samples. The sequenced sample consisted of PBMCs.

The CDR3 loop is CASSPTQGAQNTEAFF. The DNA of the CDR3 is TGTGCCAGCTCACCAACGCAGGGAGCGCAGAACACTGAAGCTTTCTTT. The chain recombines TRBV18 with TRBJ1-1, with D possibly matching TRBD1 (5 bases). Germline V gene sequence: CDR1 KGHSH, CDR2 LQKENI. V gave up 2 bases and J gave up 1 base, with 14 bases separating them. The CDR3 consists of 16 residues.